Listed here are 32 T cell receptor beta chains from one sample, sequenced in a study of shared clonotypes between healthy human individuals (dated by TCRdb to about 2020). The library relied on the immunoSEQ multiplex PCR assay. TCRdb stores this immuneACCESS table with in-frame sequences only. Part of the clones is absent; in the studies checked, under half of the shortfall reflects unresolved V genes, and no reason is known for the rest. This sample has over 400,000 clones in its table, and approximately 81% of those were observed once. More than 9.5% of the sample lies in the top ten. The sample consisted of PBMCs. The receptors were gathered from a woman in her thirties or forties in good health. Some clones in this sample may be carry-over from other donors' samples.

This clone has at least ten counts. This chain links TRBV4-3 with TRBJ1-4; 7 bases are a match to TRBD1. Germline V gives CDR1 LGHNA, CDR2 YSLEER. The CDR3 totals 16 residues. V gave up 3 bases and J gave up 6 bases; unmatched junction bases: 10. The CDR3 region is CASSQRAGGFDEKLFF. The DNA of the CDR3 is TGCGCCAGCAGCCAGCGGGCAGGGGGATTCGATGAAAAACTGTTTTTT.

The chain joins TRBV7-9 to TRBJ2-3, with no clear D. The germline V gene has CDR1 SEHNR and CDR2 FQNEAQ (reference sequence). V lost 4 bases to trimming and J lost 1 base, with 6 bases between them. CDR3 size: 13 residues. This CDR3 is CASSWAGTDTQYF. In DNA, the CDR3 is TGTGCCAGCAGCTGGGCAGGCACAGATACGCAGTATTTT.

A single count supports this clone. V usage is TRBV2 and J usage is TRBJ2-3; a weak D match, TRBD2 (6 bases). With 3 bases removed from V and 5 bases from J, the gap between germline ends came to 18 bases. Germline V gene lookup returns CDR1 SNHLY and CDR2 FYNNEI. The CDR3 is 16 residues long. CDR3 region: CASSDPGGIDRDTQYF. CDR3 in DNA: TGTGCCAGCAGTGATCCGGGCGGGATCGATAGAGATACGCAGTATTTT.

V and J are TRBV29-1 and TRBJ2-6; the D is unclear. Trimming removed 4 bases from V and 1 base from J, with 8 bases in between. Germline CDR1 is SQVTM and CDR2 is ANQGSEA. CDR3 length: 14 residues. The CDR3 nucleotides read TGCAGCGTTGGGGGAATATCTGGGGCCAACGTCCTGACTTTC. Translated, it gives CSVGGISGANVLTF.

This clone was observed a single time. The same CDR3 also results from other DNA sequences found in this sample. The chain links TRBV6-5 to TRBJ2-7, with 11 bases identical to TRBD1. The CDR3 loop spans 14 amino acids. Per the germline V gene, CDR1 is MNHEY and CDR2 is SVGAGI. Trimming cost V 3 bases and J 3 bases; bases outside gene matches: 1. The CDR3 sequence: CASSYGTGGYEQYF. DNA for the CDR3: TGTGCCAGCAGTTATGGGACAGGGGGCTACGAGCAGTACTTC.

The chain uses TRBV25-1 and TRBJ1-3; D not resolved. Per germline, CDR1 MGHDK and CDR2 SYGVNS. Trimming cost V 8 bases and J 0 bases, with 17 bases left between them. The CDR3 is 16 residues long. The CDR3 is CASGRGGPHSGNTIYF. CDR3 DNA: TGTGCCAGCGGACGAGGAGGGCCTCACTCTGGAAACACCATATATTTT.

The chain uses TRBV10-3 and TRBJ1-1; D ambiguous. Trimming removed 4 bases from V and 1 base from J, with 7 bases in between. Germline V lookup: CDR1 ENHRY, CDR2 SYGVKD. The CDR3 runs to 13 residues. This CDR3 is CAISGQTNTEAFF. In DNA form, the CDR3 reads TGTGCCATCAGTGGGCAAACGAACACTGAAGCTTTCTTT.

The chain recombines TRBV27 with TRBJ2-7; D is possibly TRBD1 (5 bases). This CDR3 is built from 17 residues. V lost 0 bases and J 0 bases, leaving 15 bases between the germline ends. Germline V gene sequence: CDR1 MNHEY, CDR2 SMNVEV (reference sequence). In nucleotides, the CDR3 is TGTGCCAGCAGTTTATCGTCTGTATTGGGGCCCTCCTACGAGCAGTACTTC. This translates into CASSLSSVLGPSYEQYF.

The count of this clone is one. The chain carries TRBV19 and TRBJ2-1; 8 bases fit TRBD2. Germline CDR1 is LNHDA and CDR2 is SQIVND (reference sequence). CDR3 length equals 15 residues. The V gene end was trimmed by 6 bases and the J gene end by 6 bases; junction bases not matched to a gene: 10. The CDR3 region is CASSPRTSPGNEQFF. CDR3 in DNA: TGTGCCAGTAGCCCGAGGACTAGCCCCGGCAATGAGCAGTTCTTC. The whole variable domain, remainder taken from reference TRBV19 and TRBJ2-1, is DGGITQSPKYLFRKEGQNVTLSCEQNLNHDAMYWYRQDPGQGLRLIYYSQIVNDFQKGDIAEGYSVSREKKESFPLTVTSAQKNPTAFYLCASSPRTSPGNEQFFGPGTRLTVL.

This clone has a single count. The rearrangement uses TRBV29-1 and TRBJ2-7; 10 bases fit TRBD2. The CDR3 sequence is 14 residues long. CDR1 and CDR2 from the germline V gene are SQVTM and ANQGSEA. After removal of 5 bases from V and 0 bases from J, the junction contained 4 bases not matched to a gene. This CDR3 reads CSVWTSGNSYEQYF. The CDR3 DNA sequence: TGCAGCGTTTGGACTAGCGGTAACTCCTACGAGCAGTACTTC.

The V call is TRBV11-2, the J call TRBJ2-7; no clear D gene. Germline CDR1 is SGHAT and CDR2 is FQNNGV. V was clipped by 5 bases and J by 0 bases, with 5 bases between them. The CDR3 length is 12 residues. In DNA form, the CDR3 reads TGTGCCAGCAGCCGGTCCTCCTACGAGCAGTACTTC. Protein sequence: CASSRSSYEQYF.

This clone was seen a handful of times. The chain couples TRBV4-2 to TRBJ2-7; D is tentatively TRBD1 or TRBD2 (5 bases each). V lost 7 bases, J lost 1 base, and 17 bases lay in between. The CDR3 has 15 amino acids. CDR1 and CDR2 (germline): LGHNA, YNFKEQ. CDR3 protein: CASTSALGASYEQYF. The CDR3 region has the DNA TGTGCCAGCACCTCAGCACTAGGGGCATCCTACGAGCAGTACTTC.

The chain links TRBV11-3 to TRBJ1-1; D remains unclear. This CDR3 has 13 amino acids. Trimming stripped 3 bases from V and 1 base from J, with 6 bases between. The germline V gene encodes CDR1 SGHNT and CDR2 YENEEA. CDR3 protein: CASSFDSNTEAFF. In DNA, the CDR3 is TGTGCCAGCAGCTTTGACTCGAACACTGAAGCTTTCTTT.

This clone occurred once. The genes are TRBV5-1 and TRBJ2-1; D is perhaps TRBD1 (5 bases). The germline gives CDR1 SGHRS, CDR2 YFSETQ. The CDR3 is 14 residues long. The germline V and J ends were trimmed by 2 bases and 0 bases, with 6 bases remaining between them. Here the CDR3 reads CASSFGASYNEQFF. In nucleotides, the CDR3 is TGCGCCAGCAGCTTTGGGGCCTCCTACAATGAGCAGTTCTTC.

In its sample, this clone was seen a few times. The chain has TRBV15 and TRBJ2-3; TRBD1 matches 7 bases. Germline V gene sequence: CDR1 LNHNV, CDR2 YYDKDF (reference sequence). The trim removed 3 bases at V and 3 bases at J, leaving 6 bases unmatched. The CDR3 is made up of 15 amino acids. CDR3 amino acids: CATSSDRVETDTQYF. CDR3 coding DNA: TGTGCCACCAGCAGCGACAGGGTCGAGACAGATACGCAGTATTTT.

In regard to this clone: Since a far larger clone is one base different, this is likely a read error. The same CDR3 can be traced to other DNA sequences in this sample. The chain combines TRBV7-8 with TRBJ1-3; D not certain. Trimming took 7 bases from V and 7 from J, leaving 11 bases between them. The V gene's germline CDR1 is SGHVS and CDR2 FQNEAQ. CDR3 length: 12 residues. For the CDR3, the DNA is TGTGCCAGCACACAAAACCGGAACACCATATATTTT. The encoded protein is CASTQNRNTIYF.

This clone was observed once. The rearrangement joins TRBV27 to TRBJ2-7; 9 bases align to TRBD1. After removal of 5 bases from V and 3 bases from J, the junction contained 2 bases not matched to a gene. This CDR3 has 13 amino acids. Per the germline V gene, CDR1 is MNHEY and CDR2 is SMNVEV (reference sequence). CDR3 amino acids: CASSGQGYYEQYF. The CDR3 region has the DNA TGTGCCAGCAGTGGACAGGGGTACTACGAGCAGTACTTC.

The table lists this clone with a few counts. The chain couples TRBV13 to TRBJ2-1; weak D call: TRBD2 (6 bases). V gave up 0 bases and J gave up 5 bases, with 8 bases separating them. This CDR3 is built from 14 residues. CDR1 and CDR2 (germline): PRHDT, FYEKMQ (reference sequence). The CDR3 nucleotides read TGTGCCAGCAGCTTAGGGCGGAGGGACAATGAGCAGTTCTTC. Protein sequence: CASSLGRRDNEQFF.

This chain joins TRBV29-1 and TRBJ2-2, with no clear D. The germline V and J ends were trimmed by 7 bases and 1 base, with 7 bases remaining between them. The CDR3 is made up of 12 amino acids. Germline V gene lookup returns CDR1 SQVTM and CDR2 ANQGSEA. This CDR3 is CSGMVNTGELFF. The CDR3 bases are TGCAGCGGCATGGTGAACACCGGGGAGCTGTTTTTT.

The chain carries TRBV5-4 and TRBJ1-2, with 9 bases fitting TRBD1. In germline, CDR1 is SGHNT, CDR2 YYREEE (reference sequence). The CDR3 length is 15 residues. The V segment lost 4 bases and the J segment 7 bases; nucleotides outside the gene matches: 11. CDR3 sequence: CASSPDRGGHGGYTF. The CDR3 DNA reads as TGTGCCAGCAGCCCGGACAGGGGAGGGCATGGTGGCTACACCTTC.

With regard to this clone: With only one base between it and a far larger clone, this is likely a read error. V and J are TRBV4-1 and TRBJ2-7, with D maybe TRBD2 (6 bases). V was clipped by 1 base and J by 2 bases, with 21 bases between them. Germline V CDR1 and CDR2: MGHRA, YSYEKL. This CDR3 comprises 18 residues. The chain's CDR3 is CASSQATAWTNLPYEQYF. CDR3 bases: TGCGCCAGCAGCCAAGCTACGGCCTGGACTAACCTACCCTACGAGCAGTACTTC.

This clone was observed a few times. The chain has TRBV27 and TRBJ2-6, with 9 bases matching TRBD1. With 6 bases clipped from V and 4 bases from J, the junction kept 4 bases outside the gene matches. Germline CDR1 MNHEY, CDR2 SMNVEV (reference sequence). The CDR3 is 15 residues long. The CDR3 sequence: CASRGQGAGANVLTF. DNA for the CDR3: TGTGCCAGCAGGGGACAGGGCGCCGGGGCCAACGTCCTGACTTTC.

This chain uses TRBV20-1 with TRBJ1-4; D unclear. The germline V gene has CDR1 DFQATT and CDR2 SNEGSKA (reference sequence). This CDR3 has 9 residues. With 4 bases removed from V and 10 bases from J, the gap between germline ends came to 4 bases. CDR3 sequence: CSAIRKLFF. In DNA form, the CDR3 reads TGCAGTGCTATTCGAAAACTGTTTTTT.

This clone was found once. The chain is built from TRBV4-2 and TRBJ2-5; 7 bases fit TRBD1. The germline CDR1 and CDR2 sequences are LGHNA and YNFKEQ. This CDR3 has 13 amino acids. With V trimmed by 4 bases and J by 5 bases, 4 bases remained unmatched. In DNA form, the CDR3 reads TGTGCCAGCAGCCCGACAGGGCTCGAGACCCAGTACTTC. Protein product: CASSPTGLETQYF.

This clone was detected only once. The V and J genes are TRBV19 and TRBJ1-5; D is unresolved. Germline CDR1 LNHDA, CDR2 SQIVND (reference sequence). V lost 2 bases to trimming and J lost 4 bases, with 6 bases between them. This CDR3 has 13 residues. CDR3 nucleotide sequence: TGTGCCAGTAGTATAAATACGAATCAGCCCCAGCATTTT. Its translation: CASSINTNQPQHF.

The chain joins TRBV9 to TRBJ2-7; 8 nucleotides line up with TRBD1. V lost 2 bases, J lost 2 bases, and 6 bases stayed unmatched. Germline V gives CDR1 SGDLS, CDR2 YYNGEE. The CDR3 covers 15 residues. CDR3 DNA sequence: TGTGCCAGCAGCGTCCGGACAGGGCCTACCTACGAGCAGTACTTC. It yields the protein CASSVRTGPTYEQYF.

There are a few counts of this clone. With a far larger clone one base away, a read error is the likely cause. This sequence joins TRBV30 and TRBJ1-1, with D hard to call. This CDR3 region has 14 residues. Looked up from germline, CDR1 is GTSNPN and CDR2 is SVGIG (reference sequence). DNA for the CDR3: TGTGCCTGGAGTGTAACGGAGATGAACACTGGAGCTTTCTTT. Protein: CAWSVTEMNTGAFF.

The chain uses TRBV28 and TRBJ1-1; tentatively, D is TRBD1 (5 bases). Germline loops: CDR1 MDHEN, CDR2 SYDVKM. The CDR3 length is 11 residues. V dropped 7 bases and J dropped 5 bases, with 8 bases sitting between them. CDR3 nucleotide sequence: TGTGCCAGCAACGGGGGAACTGAAGCTTTCTTT. It specifies CASNGGTEAFF.

The rearrangement links TRBV7-8 to TRBJ2-5; D not resolved. Germline loops: CDR1 SGHVS, CDR2 FQNEAQ. Trimming pared 1 base from V and 0 bases from J, leaving 12 bases between. The CDR3 spans 16 residues. The DNA of the CDR3 is TGTGCCAGCAGCTTAGAATACTGGAGCGACCAAGAGACCCAGTACTTC. Protein sequence: CASSLEYWSDQETQYF.

The chain uses TRBV2 and TRBJ2-1; 7 bases map to TRBD2. V dropped 7 bases and J dropped 10; count of bases not matched to a gene: 13. The germline V gene encodes CDR1 SNHLY and CDR2 FYNNEI. This CDR3 has 14 residues. This chain's CDR3 is CASTLRGETSEQFF. In DNA form, the CDR3 reads TGTGCCAGCACCCTAAGGGGAGAGACTAGCGAGCAGTTCTTC.

This chain joins TRBV18 and TRBJ1-2; D gene ambiguous. The V gene lost 6 bases and the J gene lost 0 bases, with 5 bases spanning the gap. This CDR3 spans 12 amino acids. CDR1 KGHSH and CDR2 LQKENI come from the germline V gene. CDR3 in DNA: TGTGCCAGCTCTACCCCTAACTATGGCTACACCTTC. Protein: CASSTPNYGYTF.

The rearrangement joins TRBV5-5 to TRBJ2-5, with TRBD1 matching 9 bases. This CDR3 comprises 16 residues. The V gene end was trimmed by 4 bases and the J gene end by 2 bases; junction bases not matched to a gene: 9. Germline CDR1 reads SGHKS; CDR2 reads YYEKEE (reference sequence). Here the CDR3 DNA reads TGTGCCAGCAGCGCCGACCTAGGGACAGGGCAAGAGACCCAGTACTTC. Translated: CASSADLGTGQETQYF. The full variable domain, in which reference TRBV5-5 and TRBJ2-5 provide the parts outside the CDR3, is DAGVTQSPTHLIKTRGQQVTLRCSPISGHKSVSWYQQVLGQGPQFIFQYYEKEERGRGNFPDRFSARQFPNYSSELNVNALLLGDSALYLCASSADLGTGQETQYFGPGTRLLVL.